These T cell receptor beta chains were read from a single sample in a study of T-cell reconstitution after alpha-beta-depleted transplantation in children. TCRdb reprocessed the PCR reads via MiXCR and lists one record per CDR3 protein. This repertoire shows over 550,000 distinct CDR3 sequences, roughly 10% found once; its top ten account for less than 5%. The sample was PBMCs from the stem cell graft donor, taken from the stem cell graft. The source of these receptors is a human donor who donated a stem cell graft to a child with acute myeloid leukemia. Each CDR3 is given with its conserved first and last residue.

>TRBJ2-2|TRBV7-3
CASTLGDNTGELFF
>TRBJ1-1|TRBV5-1
CASSPTAGIGTEAFF
>TRBJ2-5|TRBV2
CASSEEISTSSWDF
>TRBJ2-2|TRBV7-8
CASTFSPNTGELFF
>TRBJ2-1|TRBV6-4
CASSDSNPLTGGNNEQFF
>TRBJ2-7|TRBV5-5
CASSLGRTYYEQYF
>TRBJ2-5|TRBV6-1
CASSTGWGGSETQYF
>TRBJ2-4|TRBV20-1
CSANQVDLAKNIQYF
>TRBJ1-1|TRBV7-8
CASSRQDRGLEAFF
>TRBJ2-3|TRBV6-2/TRBV6-3
CASSYKSRGVGSGATDTQYF
>TRBJ2-3|TRBV14
CASSRQLAETDTQYF
>TRBJ2-1|TRBV7-8
CASSLEGLADNEQFF
>TRBJ2-5|TRBV11-2
CASSLIAGGLAEETQYF
>TRBJ1-1|TRBV20-1
CSARDQPTEAFF
>TRBJ2-3|TRBV9
CASSVGSGAYTDTQYF
>TRBJ1-1|TRBV5-6
CASSPTAVGGAFF
>TRBJ2-4|TRBV15
CATSTPGQGLAKNIQYF
>TRBJ2-1|TRBV6-2/TRBV6-3
CASSYSITLSSYNEQFF